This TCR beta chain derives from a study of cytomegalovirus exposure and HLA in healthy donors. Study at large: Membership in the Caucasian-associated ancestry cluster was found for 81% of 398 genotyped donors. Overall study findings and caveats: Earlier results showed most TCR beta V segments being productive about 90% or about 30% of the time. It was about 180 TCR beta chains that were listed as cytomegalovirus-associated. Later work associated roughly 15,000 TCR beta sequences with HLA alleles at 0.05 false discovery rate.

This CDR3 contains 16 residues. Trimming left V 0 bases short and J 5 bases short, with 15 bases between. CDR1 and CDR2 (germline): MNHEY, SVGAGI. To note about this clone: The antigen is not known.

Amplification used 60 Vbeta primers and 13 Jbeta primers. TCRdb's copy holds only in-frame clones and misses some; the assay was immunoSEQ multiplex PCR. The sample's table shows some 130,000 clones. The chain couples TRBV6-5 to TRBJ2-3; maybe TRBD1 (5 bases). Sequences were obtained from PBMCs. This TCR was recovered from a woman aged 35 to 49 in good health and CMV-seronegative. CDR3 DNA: TGTGCCAGCAGTTACTCGAACCCCTCTAGGGGAGATACGCAGTATTTT. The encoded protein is CASSYSNPSRGDTQYF.